Listed below are T cell receptor beta chains from one sample, sequenced in a study of metastatic and nonmetastatic thyroid tumors. TCRdb reprocessed the PCR reads via MiXCR. In the table there are about 13,000 clones, 23% of which are singletons. The sequenced sample consisted of adjacent normal tissue. Receptors originate from a female donor with papillary thyroid cancer or a benign thyroid nodule (not recorded which). Some clones in this sample may be carry-over from other donors' samples. Each CDR3 is given with its conserved first and last residue.

J gene: TRBJ1-5; V gene: TRBV7-2; CDR3 protein: CASSFKAGGQPQHF
J gene: TRBJ2-2; V gene: TRBV20-1; CDR3 protein: CSARDPTNTGELFF
J gene: TRBJ2-7; V gene: TRBV6-1; CDR3 protein: CASSEVAGSYEQYF
J gene: TRBJ1-5; V gene: TRBV19; CDR3 protein: CASSISRAINQPQHF
J gene: TRBJ1-2; V gene: TRBV19; CDR3 protein: CASGIRDRTDRYTF
J gene: TRBJ1-2; V gene: TRBV6-2/TRBV6-3; CDR3 protein: CASSYWDREDGYTF
J gene: TRBJ1-4; V gene: TRBV6-2/TRBV6-3; CDR3 protein: CASSYLGQGEKLFF
J gene: TRBJ2-7; V gene: TRBV10-2; CDR3 protein: CASSEHQAGYEQYF
J gene: TRBJ1-1; V gene: TRBV27; CDR3 protein: CASSLFRGGEAFF
J gene: TRBJ2-7; V gene: TRBV20-1; CDR3 protein: CSTRGGGWDSSYEQYF
J gene: TRBJ2-7; V gene: TRBV6-1; CDR3 protein: CASRGTAYEQYF
J gene: TRBJ2-5; V gene: TRBV24-1; CDR3 protein: CATSAWGQETQYF
J gene: TRBJ1-3; V gene: TRBV19; CDR3 protein: CASRILRDSGNTIYF
J gene: TRBJ2-7; V gene: TRBV12-3/TRBV12-4; CDR3 protein: CASSTSKGYEQYF
J gene: TRBJ2-7; V gene: TRBV7-9; CDR3 protein: CASAPRDRYEQYF
J gene: TRBJ2-3; V gene: TRBV11-1; CDR3 protein: CASSLVRTARDTQYF
J gene: TRBJ2-1; V gene: TRBV24-1; CDR3 protein: CATSQGLPRGEQFF
J gene: TRBJ2-7; V gene: TRBV12-3/TRBV12-4; CDR3 protein: CASSFFGGSYEQYF
J gene: TRBJ1-4; V gene: TRBV18; CDR3 protein: CASSTFRTGRIEKLFF
J gene: TRBJ1-6; V gene: TRBV19; CDR3 protein: CASSYGYNSPLHF
J gene: TRBJ2-6; V gene: TRBV12-3/TRBV12-4; CDR3 protein: CASSFGSSGANVLTF
J gene: TRBJ2-7; V gene: TRBV6-1; CDR3 protein: CASNGGIRHYEQYF
J gene: TRBJ2-7; V gene: TRBV2; CDR3 protein: CANSPGLADYEQYF
J gene: TRBJ2-7; V gene: TRBV6-6; CDR3 protein: CASSPLAGGSQSHAYEQYF
J gene: TRBJ1-2; V gene: TRBV12-3/TRBV12-4; CDR3 protein: CASTNRQGGHTF
J gene: TRBJ1-2; V gene: TRBV27; CDR3 protein: CASSLSVGLSSGGRLSGYTF
J gene: TRBJ2-7; V gene: TRBV6-1; CDR3 protein: CASSAGEFDEQYF
J gene: TRBJ2-1; V gene: TRBV24-1; CDR3 protein: CATSDFRNEQFF
J gene: TRBJ1-1; V gene: TRBV27; CDR3 protein: CASSLSGGFGSGTEAFF
J gene: TRBJ2-7; V gene: TRBV7-2; CDR3 protein: CASSLGGTGAYEQYF
J gene: TRBJ1-2; V gene: TRBV6-2/TRBV6-3; CDR3 protein: CASSLTGKGFGYTF
J gene: TRBJ2-2; V gene: TRBV2; CDR3 protein: CASRFQGLAGAGELFF
J gene: TRBJ1-2; V gene: TRBV7-9; CDR3 protein: CASRPTGGDGYTF
J gene: TRBJ2-7; V gene: TRBV5-5; CDR3 protein: CVSSHSRGEQYF
J gene: TRBJ2-7; V gene: TRBV27; CDR3 protein: CASKKSRDSYEQYF
J gene: TRBJ1-1; V gene: TRBV28; CDR3 protein: CASSLFRGDNTEAFF
J gene: TRBJ2-1; V gene: TRBV7-3; CDR3 protein: CASSEVRESEQFF
J gene: TRBJ2-3; V gene: TRBV18; CDR3 protein: CASSPRSSQSDTQYF
J gene: TRBJ1-2; V gene: TRBV6-5; CDR3 protein: CASSSWTGHGYTF
J gene: TRBJ2-7; V gene: TRBV7-9; CDR3 protein: CASSLSQDEQYF